The table lists the clone carrying this T cell receptor (beta chain) with a few counts. The antigen is unknown. RNA transcripts were the template for amplifying TCR beta CDR3 regions. The HTBI primer set was used in a first-round RT-PCR of the TCR CDR3. TCRdb ran MiXCR on the multiplex PCR reads and lists one entry per CDR3 protein. The repertoire holds approximately 400,000 distinct CDR3 sequences, more than 12% seen once, with around 28% in the top ten. The CDR3 runs 17 residues. Germline V gives CDR1 MNHEY, CDR2 SVGEGT. V gave up 4 bases and J gave up 2 bases, with 19 bases separating them. This specimen belongs to a study of T cells in Graves' hyperthyroidism and ophthalmopathy. Overall study findings and caveats: Ophthalmopathy and stable hyperthyroidism were told apart by a 13 V-J model.

Uncontrolled infection, other autoimmune disease, pregnancy or lactation led to exclusion. Sequenced sample: blood. The origin of this receptor is a man aged 50 to 59 with Graves' ophthalmopathy. This rearrangement joins TRBV6-2 or TRBV6-3 to TRBJ2-3, with D uncertain. DNA for the CDR3: TGTGCCAGCAGTTCTTGGGCCTCGGGCGATGACACAGATACGCAGTATTTT. Its protein product is CASSSWASGDDTDTQYF.